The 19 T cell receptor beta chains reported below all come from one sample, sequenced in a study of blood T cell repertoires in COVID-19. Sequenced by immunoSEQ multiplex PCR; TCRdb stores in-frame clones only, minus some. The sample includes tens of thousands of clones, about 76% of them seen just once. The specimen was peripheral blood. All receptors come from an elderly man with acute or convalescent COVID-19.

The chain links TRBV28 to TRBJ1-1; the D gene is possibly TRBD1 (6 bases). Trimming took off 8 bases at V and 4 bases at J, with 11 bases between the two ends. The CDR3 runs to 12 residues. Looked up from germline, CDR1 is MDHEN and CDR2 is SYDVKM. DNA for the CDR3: TGTGCCAGCTATCAGGGGAGCACTGAAGCTTTCTTT. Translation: CASYQGSTEAFF.

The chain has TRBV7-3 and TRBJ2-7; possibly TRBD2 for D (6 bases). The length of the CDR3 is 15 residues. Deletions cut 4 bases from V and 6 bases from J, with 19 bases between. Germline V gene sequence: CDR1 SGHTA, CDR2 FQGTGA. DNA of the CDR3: TGTGCCAGCAGCTCGCCTCCGGGACTTCAGAGCGAGCAGTACTTC. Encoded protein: CASSSPPGLQSEQYF.

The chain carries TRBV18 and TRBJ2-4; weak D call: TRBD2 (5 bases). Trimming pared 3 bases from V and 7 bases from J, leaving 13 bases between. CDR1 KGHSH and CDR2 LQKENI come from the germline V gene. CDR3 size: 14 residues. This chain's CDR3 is CASSPDSIKNIQYF. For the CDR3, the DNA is TGTGCCAGCTCACCGGACTCGATTAAGAACATTCAGTACTTC.

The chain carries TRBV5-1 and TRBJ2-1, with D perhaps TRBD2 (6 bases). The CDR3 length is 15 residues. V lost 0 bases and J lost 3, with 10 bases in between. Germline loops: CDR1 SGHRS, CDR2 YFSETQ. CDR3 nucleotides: TGCGCCAGCAGCTTGGGAGCGGGTCACTACAATGAGCAGTTCTTC. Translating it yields CASSLGAGHYNEQFF.

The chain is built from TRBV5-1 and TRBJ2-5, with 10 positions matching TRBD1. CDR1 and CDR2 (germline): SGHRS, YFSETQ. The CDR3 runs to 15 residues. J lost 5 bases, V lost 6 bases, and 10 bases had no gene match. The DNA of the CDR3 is TGCGCCAGCAAGCTGACAGGGGGCGGTCCGGAGACCCAGTACTTC. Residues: CASKLTGGGPETQYF.

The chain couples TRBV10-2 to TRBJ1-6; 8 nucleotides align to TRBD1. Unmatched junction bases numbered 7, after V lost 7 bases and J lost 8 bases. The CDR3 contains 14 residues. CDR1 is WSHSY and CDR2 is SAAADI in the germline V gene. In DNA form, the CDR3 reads TGCGCCAGCACCATTACAGGGGGTGATTCACCCCTCCACTTT. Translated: CASTITGGDSPLHF.

CDR3 bases: TGTGCCAGCAGTTTAGGGCAGTTCAATGAGCAGTTCTTC. Protein sequence: CASSLGQFNEQFF. The rearrangement links TRBV28 to TRBJ2-1; no reliable D call. Germline loops: CDR1 MDHEN, CDR2 SYDVKM. This CDR3 spans 13 amino acids. Trimming removed 2 bases at V and 6 bases at J, with 8 bases between.

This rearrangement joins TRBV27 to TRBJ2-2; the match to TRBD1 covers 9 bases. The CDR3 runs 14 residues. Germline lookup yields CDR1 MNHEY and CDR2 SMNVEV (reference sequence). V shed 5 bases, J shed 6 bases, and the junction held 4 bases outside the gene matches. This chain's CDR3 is CASSIRTGAGELFF. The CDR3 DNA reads TGTGCCAGCAGTATCCGGACAGGGGCCGGGGAGCTGTTTTTT.

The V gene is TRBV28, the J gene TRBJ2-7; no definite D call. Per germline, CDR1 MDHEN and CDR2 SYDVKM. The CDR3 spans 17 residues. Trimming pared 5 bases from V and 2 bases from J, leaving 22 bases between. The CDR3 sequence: CASSLRRTYTLAYEQYF. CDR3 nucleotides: TGTGCCAGCAGTCTCAGGCGAACCTACACCCTCGCCTACGAGCAGTACTTC.

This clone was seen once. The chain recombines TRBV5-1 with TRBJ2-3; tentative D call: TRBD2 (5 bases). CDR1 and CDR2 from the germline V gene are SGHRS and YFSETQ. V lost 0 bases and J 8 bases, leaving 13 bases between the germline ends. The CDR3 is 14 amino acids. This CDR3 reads CASSLEDGGGTQYF. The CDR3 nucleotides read TGCGCCAGCAGCTTGGAGGACGGCGGAGGTACGCAGTATTTT.

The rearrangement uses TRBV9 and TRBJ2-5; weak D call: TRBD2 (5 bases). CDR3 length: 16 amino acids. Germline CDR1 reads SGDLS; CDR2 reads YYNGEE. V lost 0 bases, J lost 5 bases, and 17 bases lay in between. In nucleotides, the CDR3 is TGTGCCAGCAGCGTAGGTGGGCTAGAAGCGGCGGAGACCCAGTACTTC. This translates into CASSVGGLEAAETQYF. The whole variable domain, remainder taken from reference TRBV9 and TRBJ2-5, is DSGVTQTPKHLITATGQRVTLRCSPRSGDLSVYWYQQSLDQGLQFLIQYYNGEERAKGNILERFSAQQFPDLHSELNLSSLELGDSALYFCASSVGGLEAAETQYFGPGTRLLVL.

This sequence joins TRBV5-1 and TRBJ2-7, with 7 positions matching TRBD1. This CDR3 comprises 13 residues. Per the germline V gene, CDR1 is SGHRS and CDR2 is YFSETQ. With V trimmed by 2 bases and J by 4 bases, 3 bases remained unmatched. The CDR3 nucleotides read TGCGCCAGCAGCTTAACAGGGGAGTACGAGCAGTACTTC. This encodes CASSLTGEYEQYF.

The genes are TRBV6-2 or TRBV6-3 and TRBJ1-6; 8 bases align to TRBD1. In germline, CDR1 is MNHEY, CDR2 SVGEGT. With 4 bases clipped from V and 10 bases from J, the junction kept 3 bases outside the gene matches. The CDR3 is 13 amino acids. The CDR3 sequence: CASSSTGDSPLHF. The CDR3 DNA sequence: TGTGCCAGCAGTTCGACAGGGGACTCACCCCTCCACTTT.

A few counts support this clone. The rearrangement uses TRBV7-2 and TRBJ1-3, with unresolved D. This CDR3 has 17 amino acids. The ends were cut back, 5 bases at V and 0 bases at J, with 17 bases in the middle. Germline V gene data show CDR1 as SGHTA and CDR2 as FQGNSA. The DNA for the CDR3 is TGTGCCAGCAGCCCGGGGATACCCCTTATCTCTGGAAACACCATATATTTT. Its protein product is CASSPGIPLISGNTIYF.

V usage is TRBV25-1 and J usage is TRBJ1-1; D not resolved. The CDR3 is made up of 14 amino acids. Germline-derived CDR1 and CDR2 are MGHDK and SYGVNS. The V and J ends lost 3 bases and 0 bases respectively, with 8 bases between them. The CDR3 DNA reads TGTGCCAGCAGTGAGAACAGCTTGAACACTGAAGCTTTCTTT. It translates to CASSENSLNTEAFF. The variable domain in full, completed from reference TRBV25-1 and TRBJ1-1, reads EADIYQTPRYLVIGTGKKITLECSQTMGHDKMYWYQQDPGMELHLIHYSYGVNSTEKGDLSSESTVSRIRTEHFPLTLESARPSHTSQYLCASSENSLNTEAFFGQGTRLTVV.

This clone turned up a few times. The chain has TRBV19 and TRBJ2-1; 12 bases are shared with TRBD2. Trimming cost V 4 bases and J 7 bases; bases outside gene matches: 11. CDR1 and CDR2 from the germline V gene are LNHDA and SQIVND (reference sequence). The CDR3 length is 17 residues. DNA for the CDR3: TGTGCCAGTAGTAAGGGTCTAGCGGGAGGGCCGAGGAATGAGCAGTTCTTC. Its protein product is CASSKGLAGGPRNEQFF.

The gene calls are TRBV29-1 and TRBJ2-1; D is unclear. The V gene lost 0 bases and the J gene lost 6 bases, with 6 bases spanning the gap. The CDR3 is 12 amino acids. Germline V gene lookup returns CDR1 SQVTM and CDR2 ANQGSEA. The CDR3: CSVEDRLNEQFF. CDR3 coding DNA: TGCAGCGTTGAAGATCGTCTCAATGAGCAGTTCTTC.

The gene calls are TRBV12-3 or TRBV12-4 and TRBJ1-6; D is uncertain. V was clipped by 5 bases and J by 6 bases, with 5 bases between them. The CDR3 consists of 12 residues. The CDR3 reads CASSLPNSPLHF. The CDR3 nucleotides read TGTGCCAGCAGTCTACCTAATTCACCCCTCCACTTT.

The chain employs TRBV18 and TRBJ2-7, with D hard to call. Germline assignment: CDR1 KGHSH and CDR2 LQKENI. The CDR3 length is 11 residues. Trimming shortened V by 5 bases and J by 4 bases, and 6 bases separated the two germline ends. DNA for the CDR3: TGTGCCAGCTCAGCCGAGTACGAGCAGTACTTC. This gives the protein CASSAEYEQYF.